This TCR beta chain comes out of a study of vaccination effects on CD4 cells after COVID-19. Whole-study context: Participants were vaccinated with two doses of either the BNT162b2 or mRNA-1273 vaccine. General study points: Early post-infection timepoints were absent, and convalescent patients were few.

To note about this clone: Its target is unknown.

The ViraFEST assay expanded antigen-specific CD4+ T cells with viral peptide pools before sequencing. When around 9 days of culture had elapsed, CD4+ T cells were isolated. Vaccinees lacked prior SARS-CoV-2 infection and tested negative for nucleocapsid antibodies. A few million PBMC were placed in each well, which was supplemented with 10 IU/ml IL-2 and about 10 ug/ml peptides. V lost 4 bases to trimming and J lost 0 bases, with 13 bases between them. The CDR3 is made up of 15 amino acids. The germline V gene encodes CDR1 SGHRS and CDR2 YFSETQ. Profiled with immunoSEQ multiplex PCR; TCRdb holds only in-frame clones, not every one. The table includes 20,000 to 25,000 clones, approximately 70% detected once.

V and J are TRBV5-1 and TRBJ1-2; D may be TRBD1 (5 bases). The sequencing here drew on CD4+ T cells from PBMCs cultured with HCoV-OC43 spike peptides, taken before COVID-19 vaccination. As for subset: HCoV-OC43 spike overlapping peptide pool stimulation. This TCR came from a human donor who received a COVID-19 vaccine. The CDR3 reads CASSLGTETNYGYTF. In DNA, the CDR3 is TGCGCCAGCAGCCTGGGGACTGAGACTAACTATGGCTACACCTTC. Full variable domain (missing parts from reference TRBV5-1 and TRBJ1-2): KAGVTQTPRYLIKTRGQQVTLSCSPISGHRSVSWYQQTPGQGLQFLFEYFSETQRNKGNFPGRFSGRQFSNSRSEMNVSTLELGDSALYLCASSLGTETNYGYTFGSGTRLTVV.